Below, 8 T cell receptor beta chains from the same sample are listed, as sequenced in a study of CD8 T cell repertoires and HIV-1 epitope variants. These receptors' targets are unknown. TCRdb's table, derived via immunoSEQ multiplex PCR, lists solely in-frame clones and lacks some. In the table there are over 4,500 clones, around three fifths of which are singletons. Sequenced input: cultured CD8+ T cells derived from PBMCs. The receptors stem from a male donor with HIV.

This chain connects TRBV9 to TRBJ1-1, with 7 bases lining up with TRBD1. CDR3 length equals 15 residues. From germline, CDR1 is SGDLS and CDR2 YYNGEE. V trimming: 0 bases; J trimming: 5 bases; junction bases outside the gene matches: 7. The CDR3 nucleotides are TGTGCCAGCAGCGTAGGAACAGGGGAGGGGACTGAAGCTTTCTTT. It encodes CASSVGTGEGTEAFF.

The V gene is TRBV5-4, the J gene TRBJ1-4, with D maybe TRBD1 (5 bases). Germline lookup yields CDR1 SGHNT and CDR2 YYREEE (reference sequence). V was shortened by 4 bases and J by 4 bases, with 14 bases between the two germline ends. The CDR3 is 15 residues long. CDR3 residues: CASSPGDGGNEKLFF. The CDR3 nucleotides are TGTGCCAGCAGCCCGGGGGACGGGGGTAATGAAAAACTGTTTTTT. Combining the CDR3 with reference TRBV5-4 and TRBJ1-4 gives the whole variable domain ETGVTQSPTHLIKTRGQQVTLRCSSQSGHNTVSWYQQALGQGPQFIFQYYREEENGRGNFPPRFSGLQFPNYSSELNVNALELDDSALYLCASSPGDGGNEKLFFGSGTQLSVL.

By share of the sample, this clone is medium-sized. The chain uses TRBV28 and TRBJ1-1; 8 bases map to TRBD1. CDR1 is MDHEN and CDR2 is SYDVKM in the germline V gene. This CDR3 is 13 amino acids long. Losses at the gene ends were 5 bases for V and 8 bases for J; bases not matched to a gene: 7. The chain's CDR3 is CASSPIGTGEAFF. In DNA, the CDR3 is TGTGCCAGCAGTCCCATTGGGACAGGAGAAGCTTTCTTT.

The rearrangement joins TRBV4-3 to TRBJ1-3; a possible D gene is TRBD1 (5 bases). Trimming took 0 bases from V and 3 from J, leaving 15 bases between them. CDR1 is LGHNA and CDR2 is YSLEER in the germline V gene. The CDR3 sequence is 17 residues long. CDR3 bases: TGCGCCAGCAGCCAAGATGTGGCAGGGATGTTTGGAAACACCATATATTTT. It translates to CASSQDVAGMFGNTIYF.

The rearrangement links TRBV15 to TRBJ2-1; tentative D call: TRBD1 (5 bases). Trimming cost V 0 bases and J 9 bases, with 18 bases left between them. CDR1 LNHNV and CDR2 YYDKDF come from the germline V gene (reference sequence). The CDR3 is 16 residues long. The CDR3 is CATSRERVVGAGEQFF. CDR3 in DNA: TGTGCCACCAGCAGAGAACGAGTGGTAGGGGCCGGTGAGCAGTTCTTC.

The chain uses TRBV5-6 and TRBJ1-3; D is unclear. The CDR3 extends over 16 amino acids. With 3 bases removed from V and 0 bases from J, the gap between germline ends came to 13 bases. CDR1 SGHDT and CDR2 YYEEEE come from the germline V gene. The DNA of the CDR3 is TGTGCCAGCAGCTCCCAGGAGGTCCACTCTGGAAACACCATATATTTT. It specifies CASSSQEVHSGNTIYF. Full variable domain (missing parts from reference TRBV5-6 and TRBJ1-3): DAGVTQSPTHLIKTRGQQVTLRCSPKSGHDTVSWYQQALGQGPQFIFQYYEEEERQRGNFPDRFSGHQFPNYSSELNVNALLLGDSALYLCASSSQEVHSGNTIYFGEGSWLTVV.

V gene TRBV28 combines with J gene TRBJ1-1, with 10 bases lining up with TRBD1. With V trimmed by 5 bases and J by 3 bases, 6 bases remained unmatched. Germline assignment: CDR1 MDHEN and CDR2 SYDVKM. The CDR3 is 15 residues long. This CDR3 reads CASSPIGQGDTEAFF. DNA for the CDR3: TGTGCCAGCAGTCCGATAGGACAGGGGGACACTGAAGCTTTCTTT.

This clone was seen only a few times. This chain uses TRBV5-6 with TRBJ1-2; D is unclear. Germline values: CDR1 SGHDT, CDR2 YYEEEE. This CDR3 region has 12 residues. The V end was cut by 4 bases, the J end by 5 bases, with 9 bases between. The CDR3, as DNA: TGTGCCAGCAGCGCGGGTACTTATGGCTACACCTTC. It yields the protein CASSAGTYGYTF. The whole variable domain, filled in from reference TRBV5-6 and TRBJ1-2, reads DAGVTQSPTHLIKTRGQQVTLRCSPKSGHDTVSWYQQALGQGPQFIFQYYEEEERQRGNFPDRFSGHQFPNYSSELNVNALLLGDSALYLCASSAGTYGYTFGSGTRLTVV.